This TCR beta chain was obtained from a study of T cell repertoires in cytomegalovirus infection. Trimming shortened V by 5 bases and J by 8 bases, and 7 bases separated the two germline ends. The CDR3 runs 11 residues. CDR1 is SGHTA, CDR2 FQGNSA, per germline. This clonotype showed up just a few times. Its target is unknown. General study points: In two of eight donors, the top clonotype was HLA-C-restricted CMV-specific.

TCRdb re-derived calls from the reads in MiXCR, one entry per CDR3 protein. The sample comprises about 220,000 distinct CDR3 sequences, around two fifths of which are singletons, and 55% to 70% rests with the top ten. The material was CD8+ T cells from cultured PBMCs, obtained from culture after CMV antigen stimulation. V gene TRBV7-2 combines with J gene TRBJ2-1; D unresolved. The TCR was taken from a human donor in good health (CMV status not recorded). Some clones in this sample may be carry-over from other donors' samples. DNA for the CDR3: TGTGCCAGCAGCCGGTACCATGAGCAGTTCTTC. Encoded protein: CASSRYHEQFF. Based on the CDR3 plus reference TRBV7-2 and TRBJ2-1, the full variable domain is GAGVSQSPSNKVTEKGKDVELRCDPISGHTALYWYRQSLGQGLEFLIYFQGNSAPDKSGLPSDRFSAERTGGSVSTLTIQRTQQEDSAVYLCASSRYHEQFFGPGTRLTVL.